A single sample gave rise to the 29 T cell receptor beta chains below, sequenced in a study of T cell responses to AZD1222 COVID-19 vaccine. Profiled with immunoSEQ multiplex PCR; TCRdb holds only in-frame clones, not every one. Altogether under 150,000 clones are present, roughly 93% being singletons, with the ten largest covering less than 2%. The starting material was peripheral blood, obtained 28 days after the second AZD1222 dose. All receptors come from an adult who received the AZD1222 COVID-19 vaccine.

The chain is built from TRBV5-4 and TRBJ2-7; 10 bases are shared with TRBD1. The CDR3 length is 14 residues. CDR1 is SGHNT, CDR2 YYREEE, per germline (reference sequence). J gave up 4 bases and V 2 bases, and 3 bases lay outside the gene matches. CDR3 bases: TGTGCCAGCAGCTTAAGGGACAGGGGTTACGAGCAGTACTTC. Protein: CASSLRDRGYEQYF. The full variable domain, completed using reference TRBV5-4 and TRBJ2-7, is ETGVTQSPTHLIKTRGQQVTLRCSSQSGHNTVSWYQQALGQGPQFIFQYYREEENGRGNFPPRFSGLQFPNYSSELNVNALELDDSALYLCASSLRDRGYEQYFGPGTRLTVT.

This chain joins TRBV6-5 and TRBJ1-3, with a possible D match to TRBD1 (5 bases). Looked up from germline, CDR1 is MNHEY and CDR2 is SVGAGI. V was cut by 2 bases and J by 4 bases, with 12 bases left in between. The CDR3 is made up of 15 amino acids. The CDR3 coding sequence is TGTGCCAGCAGTTACGGGGGGACGGGAGGAAACACCATATATTTT. Its protein product is CASSYGGTGGNTIYF.

This rearrangement joins TRBV6-6 to TRBJ1-2, with a tentative D call TRBD1 (5 bases). Germline CDR1 reads MNHNY; CDR2 reads SVGAGI (reference sequence). V gave up 0 bases and J gave up 8 bases, with 16 bases separating them. The CDR3 runs to 15 residues. This chain's CDR3 is CASSYSKGSSGGYTF. The CDR3, as DNA: TGTGCCAGCAGTTACTCGAAGGGGTCAAGTGGCGGCTACACCTTC.

The genes are TRBV11-1 and TRBJ2-1; a weak D match, TRBD2 (7 bases). Trimming left V 0 bases short and J 4 bases short, with 16 bases between. The CDR3 has 17 amino acids. The V gene's germline CDR1 is SGHAT and CDR2 FQDESV (reference sequence). CDR3 sequence reads: CASSLAPRAGHYNEQFF. The CDR3 DNA follows: TGTGCCAGCAGCTTAGCGCCGAGAGCGGGACATTACAATGAGCAGTTCTTC.

This clone was recorded once. The chain recombines TRBV19 with TRBJ2-3; D might be TRBD1 (5 bases). The germline CDR1 and CDR2 sequences are LNHDA and SQIVND (reference sequence). V was shortened by 1 base and J by 5 bases, with 10 bases between the two germline ends. This CDR3 region has 14 residues. CDR3 nucleotides: TGTGCCAGTAGTATAGGTGGGGCCAGAGATACGCAGTATTTT. Amino acids: CASSIGGARDTQYF.

This clone turned up a few times. This chain uses TRBV5-1 with TRBJ2-2; D is uncertain. Trimming took off 4 bases at V and 9 bases at J, with 10 bases between the two ends. This CDR3 spans 12 amino acids. Germline-derived CDR1 and CDR2 are SGHRS and YFSETQ. Written as DNA, the CDR3 is TGCGCCAGCAGCGAGGACCGATGGGAGCTGTTTTTT. As protein: CASSEDRWELFF.

V and J are TRBV14 and TRBJ1-1; a weak D match, TRBD1 (6 bases). The V end was cut by 3 bases, the J end by 4 bases, with 12 bases between. Germline CDR1 reads SGHDN; CDR2 reads FVKESK. The CDR3 totals 14 residues. The DNA of the CDR3 is TGTGCCAGCAGCCAGGGGGCGCGGCGCACTGAAGCTTTCTTT. Encoded protein: CASSQGARRTEAFF.

The count of this clone is one. The V and J genes are TRBV14 and TRBJ1-4; no clear D gene. Trimming removed 2 bases from V and 8 bases from J, with 15 bases in between. The germline gives CDR1 SGHDN, CDR2 FVKESK. The CDR3 extends over 15 amino acids. In nucleotides, the CDR3 is TGTGCCAGCAGCCAATTTGTTTCAAGTCGGGAAAAACTGTTTTTT. This translates into CASSQFVSSREKLFF.

The chain is built from TRBV18 and TRBJ2-2; 7 bases are shared with TRBD2. Germline CDR1 reads KGHSH; CDR2 reads LQKENI. The CDR3 spans 14 residues. The V gene end was trimmed by 6 bases and the J gene end by 4 bases; junction bases not matched to a gene: 5. The CDR3 spells CASSGRELTGELFF. As DNA, the CDR3 is TGTGCCAGCTCTGGGCGGGAGCTCACCGGGGAGCTGTTTTTT.

This chain joins TRBV7-7 and TRBJ1-5; D remains ambiguous. With 11 bases removed from V and 2 bases from J, the gap between germline ends came to 16 bases. The V gene's germline CDR1 is SSHAT and CDR2 FNYEAQ (reference sequence). This CDR3 region has 14 residues. CDR3 loop: CAVGGGWGNQPQHF. As DNA, the CDR3 is TGTGCCGTAGGTGGTGGTTGGGGCAATCAGCCCCAGCATTTT.

V is TRBV5-1 and J is TRBJ2-1; D gene ambiguous. CDR3 length: 13 residues. The germline CDR1 and CDR2 sequences are SGHRS and YFSETQ. V lost 1 base to trimming and J lost 8 bases, with 10 bases between them. As DNA, the CDR3 is TGCGCCAGCAGCTTGAACGATCTCGATGAGCAGTTCTTC. Residues: CASSLNDLDEQFF. The variable domain in full, with the rest retrieved from reference TRBV5-1 and TRBJ2-1, is KAGVTQTPRYLIKTRGQQVTLSCSPISGHRSVSWYQQTPGQGLQFLFEYFSETQRNKGNFPGRFSGRQFSNSRSEMNVSTLELGDSALYLCASSLNDLDEQFFGPGTRLTVL.

This rearrangement joins TRBV18 to TRBJ1-4; no clear D gene. There are 14 residues in the CDR3. With 3 bases removed from V and 7 bases from J, the gap between germline ends came to 12 bases. Germline CDR1 reads KGHSH; CDR2 reads LQKENI. The CDR3 DNA follows: TGTGCCAGCTCACCGGACCGGACGGGTGAAAAACTGTTTTTT. It specifies CASSPDRTGEKLFF.

This chain links TRBV9 with TRBJ2-6; TRBD1 is a possible D gene (6 bases). Germline V gives CDR1 SGDLS, CDR2 YYNGEE. This CDR3 contains 19 residues. The ends were cut back, 4 bases at V and 2 bases at J, with 22 bases in the middle. CDR3 bases: TGTGCCAGCAGCTACAACCGGGACACCGAAGCAACTGGGGCCAACGTCCTGACTTTC. Its translation: CASSYNRDTEATGANVLTF. Variable domain in full (rest from reference TRBV9 and TRBJ2-6): DSGVTQTPKHLITATGQRVTLRCSPRSGDLSVYWYQQSLDQGLQFLIQYYNGEERAKGNILERFSAQQFPDLHSELNLSSLELGDSALYFCASSYNRDTEATGANVLTFGAGSRLTVL.

This chain links TRBV5-1 with TRBJ1-2, with D maybe TRBD1 (5 bases). The length of the CDR3 is 14 residues. V dropped 0 bases and J dropped 4 bases, with 10 bases sitting between them. Per the germline V gene, CDR1 is SGHRS and CDR2 is YFSETQ. The CDR3 spells CASSLVAGTYGYTF. In nucleotides, the CDR3 is TGCGCCAGCAGCTTGGTTGCAGGGACCTATGGCTACACCTTC.

The V and J genes are TRBV2 and TRBJ1-2; the match to TRBD1 covers 11 bases. The CDR3 contains 14 residues. Germline CDR1 and CDR2: SNHLY and FYNNEI. Trimming took 6 bases from V and 6 from J; bases not matched to a gene: 6. The CDR3 DNA sequence: TGTGCCAGCAGCCCGGGACAGGGGGAAAATGGCTACACCTTC. This gives the protein CASSPGQGENGYTF.

The V gene is TRBV19, the J gene TRBJ1-6; TRBD1 is a possible D gene (6 bases). The CDR3 has 15 amino acids. V lost 3 bases to trimming and J lost 9 bases, with 15 bases between them. Germline V gene sequence: CDR1 LNHDA, CDR2 SQIVND (reference sequence). The CDR3 region is CASSMRSGASSPLHF. The CDR3 DNA reads as TGTGCCAGTAGTATGCGCTCAGGGGCGAGTTCACCCCTCCACTTT. Supplemented by reference TRBV19 and TRBJ1-6, the full variable domain reads DGGITQSPKYLFRKEGQNVTLSCEQNLNHDAMYWYRQDPGQGLRLIYYSQIVNDFQKGDIAEGYSVSREKKESFPLTVTSAQKNPTAFYLCASSMRSGASSPLHFGNGTRLTVT.

The V call is TRBV7-6, the J call TRBJ1-5; D is possibly TRBD1 (6 bases). Germline CDR1 reads SGHVS; CDR2 reads FNYEAQ. The CDR3 totals 15 residues. V gave up 5 bases and J gave up 4 bases, with 15 bases separating them. This CDR3 reads CASSQTGSFNQPQHF. The CDR3, as DNA: TGTGCCAGCAGCCAAACAGGGTCCTTTAATCAGCCCCAGCATTTT.

The chain carries TRBV5-1 and TRBJ1-6, with TRBD1 identical over 7 bases. Germline V gene data show CDR1 as SGHRS and CDR2 as YFSETQ. The ends lost 4 bases at V and 9 bases at J; junction bases unmatched: 19. The CDR3 is made up of 18 amino acids. The CDR3 spells CASSVDPRGRGITSPLHF. The CDR3 coding sequence is TGCGCCAGCAGCGTTGACCCAAGAGGCAGGGGGATTACTTCACCCCTCCACTTT.

The CDR3 region has the DNA TGTGCCAGCAGCTCAACTAGCGGGAGTCCCTACAATGAGCAGTTCTTC. Translation: CASSSTSGSPYNEQFF. V and J are TRBV7-9 and TRBJ2-1; 11 nucleotides match TRBD2. The CDR3 runs to 16 residues. CDR1 and CDR2 from the germline V gene are SEHNR and FQNEAQ (reference sequence). After removal of 4 bases from V and 2 bases from J, the junction contained 4 bases not matched to a gene.

The chain employs TRBV18 and TRBJ2-3; a weak D match, TRBD2 (5 bases). There are 15 residues in the CDR3. Trimming shortened V by 1 base and J by 1 base, and 9 bases separated the two germline ends. Germline loops: CDR1 KGHSH, CDR2 LQKENI. As DNA, the CDR3 is TGTGCCAGCTCACCACGAGGGAGTGGCACAGATACGCAGTATTTT. Protein: CASSPRGSGTDTQYF.

The chain employs TRBV7-9 and TRBJ1-1; perhaps TRBD1 as D (6 bases). Trimming took 0 bases from V and 0 from J, leaving 8 bases between them. Germline loops: CDR1 SEHNR, CDR2 FQNEAQ (reference sequence). The CDR3 extends over 15 amino acids. CDR3 loop: CASSLAGAMNTEAFF. The CDR3 DNA sequence: TGTGCCAGCAGCTTAGCGGGGGCGATGAACACTGAAGCTTTCTTT.

The chain joins TRBV5-1 to TRBJ2-7; TRBD2 aligns across 9 bases. With 0 bases clipped from V and 4 bases from J, the junction kept 5 bases outside the gene matches. CDR1 and CDR2 (germline): SGHRS, YFSETQ. This CDR3 comprises 15 residues. The CDR3 reads CASSLGLAERYEQYF. CDR3 in DNA: TGCGCCAGCAGCTTGGGACTAGCGGAGAGATACGAGCAGTACTTC.

Only one count was recorded for this clone. The rearrangement uses TRBV10-3 and TRBJ2-1, with TRBD2 matching over 10 bases. The CDR3 spans 15 residues. Looked up from germline, CDR1 is ENHRY and CDR2 is SYGVKD. With V trimmed by 2 bases and J by 7 bases, 5 bases remained unmatched. The CDR3 nucleotides read TGTGCCATCAGTGAGACTAGCGGGACTACAAATGAGCAGTTCTTC. Its protein product is CAISETSGTTNEQFF.

The J gene is TRBJ1-1, the V gene TRBV2; D is undetermined. The CDR3 is 14 amino acids. The germline gives CDR1 SNHLY, CDR2 FYNNEI. V was cut by 4 bases and J by 8 bases, with 17 bases left in between. CDR3: CASSAEVTSGEAFF. The CDR3 DNA reads as TGTGCCAGCAGTGCCGAAGTAACTTCTGGGGAAGCTTTCTTT.

This sequence joins TRBV5-8 and TRBJ2-5; no clear D gene. The germline V gene encodes CDR1 SGHTS and CDR2 YDEGEE. Trimming removed 0 bases at V and 7 bases at J, with 7 bases between. The CDR3 has 12 residues. The CDR3 spells CASSLAGWTQYF. DNA of the CDR3: TGTGCCAGCAGCTTGGCCGGGTGGACCCAGTACTTC.

This chain joins TRBV5-1 and TRBJ2-3; tentative D call: TRBD2 (6 bases). The V and J ends lost 4 bases and 1 base respectively, with 13 bases between them. CDR1 is SGHRS, CDR2 YFSETQ, per germline. The CDR3 is made up of 15 amino acids. The CDR3 loop is CASSLAGWGTDTQYF. CDR3 coding DNA: TGCGCCAGCAGCCTGGCGGGGTGGGGCACAGATACGCAGTATTTT.

The chain has TRBV7-2 and TRBJ2-1; 8 positions agree with TRBD2. Germline V gene sequence: CDR1 SGHTA, CDR2 FQGNSA. J lost 7 bases, V lost 0 bases, and 5 bases had no gene match. This CDR3 has 15 residues. The CDR3: CASSLARVAGNEQFF. The CDR3 nucleotides are TGTGCCAGCAGCTTAGCGAGGGTAGCGGGGAATGAGCAGTTCTTC.

The chain couples TRBV7-8 to TRBJ2-3, with 9 bases matching TRBD2. The V segment lost 8 bases and the J segment 4 bases; nucleotides outside the gene matches: 13. This CDR3 region has 16 residues. Germline CDR1 reads SGHVS; CDR2 reads FQNEAQ. The chain's CDR3 is CASRTLAGDKPDTQYF. As DNA, the CDR3 is TGTGCCAGCCGTACCTTAGCGGGAGATAAGCCAGATACGCAGTATTTT.

The chain uses TRBV7-2 and TRBJ2-7; 9 bases line up with TRBD1. CDR1 and CDR2 from the germline V gene are SGHTA and FQGNSA. This CDR3 region has 14 residues. Losses at the gene ends were 5 bases for V and 2 bases for J; bases not matched to a gene: 4. CDR3 region: CASSPRTGAYEQYF. The CDR3 DNA reads TGTGCCAGCAGCCCAAGGACAGGGGCCTACGAGCAGTACTTC. The variable domain in full, completed from reference TRBV7-2 and TRBJ2-7, reads GAGVSQSPSNKVTEKGKDVELRCDPISGHTALYWYRQSLGQGLEFLIYFQGNSAPDKSGLPSDRFSAERTGGSVSTLTIQRTQQEDSAVYLCASSPRTGAYEQYFGPGTRLTVT.